The 31 T cell receptor beta chains given below trace back to one sample, sequenced in a study of cytomegalovirus exposure and HLA in healthy donors. PCR used 60 Vbeta primers and 13 Jbeta primers. TCRdb's table, derived via immunoSEQ multiplex PCR, lists solely in-frame clones and lacks some. The data hold approximately 110,000 clones, with around 76% observed a single time. Material: PBMCs. These TCRs come from a woman aged 60-75 years in good health and CMV-seropositive.

This sequence joins TRBV5-1 and TRBJ2-1; D might be TRBD2 (5 bases). Germline values: CDR1 SGHRS, CDR2 YFSETQ. V was trimmed by 6 bases and J by 3 bases, leaving 13 bases between them. The CDR3 has 14 amino acids. The CDR3 protein is CASTPTRDYNEQFF. Here the CDR3 DNA reads TGCGCCAGCACCCCGACCCGGGACTACAATGAGCAGTTCTTC.

This clone was counted only a few times. The chain combines TRBV6-1 with TRBJ1-5; D unresolved. Trimming stripped 8 bases from V and 3 bases from J, with 11 bases between. The germline V gene has CDR1 MNHNS and CDR2 SASEGT. This CDR3 region has 13 residues. The CDR3 DNA sequence: TGTGCCAGCGGGAGGGAACTCAATCAGCCCCAGCATTTT. It is translated as CASGRELNQPQHF.

V gene TRBV5-6 combines with J gene TRBJ2-1, with TRBD1 matching 9 bases. Germline loops: CDR1 SGHDT, CDR2 YYEEEE. J lost 6 bases, V lost 3 bases, and 4 bases had no gene match. CDR3 size: 14 residues. The CDR3 loop is CASSSLDRGNEQFF. CDR3 coding DNA: TGTGCCAGCAGCTCTCTGGACAGGGGCAATGAGCAGTTCTTC.

The genes are TRBV27 and TRBJ1-2; D may be TRBD1 (6 bases). The V end lost 0 bases, the J end lost 6 bases, and 14 bases lay between the germline ends. CDR3 size: 15 residues. Germline CDR1 reads MNHEY; CDR2 reads SMNVEV (reference sequence). The CDR3 DNA reads TGTGCCAGCAGTTTATCCGAGGGCAGGGGTAATGGCTACACCTTC. Its translation: CASSLSEGRGNGYTF.

The J gene is TRBJ1-1, the V gene TRBV6-5; D might be TRBD1 (6 bases). CDR1 MNHEY and CDR2 SVGAGI come from the germline V gene. V lost 5 bases to trimming and J lost 1 base, with 14 bases between them. The CDR3 covers 15 residues. The CDR3 protein is CASSLPDRPNTEAFF. The CDR3 nucleotides are TGTGCCAGCAGTCTTCCAGACAGGCCGAACACTGAAGCTTTCTTT.

This chain links TRBV7-8 with TRBJ1-6; 9 bases map to TRBD1. Germline V gene data show CDR1 as SGHVS and CDR2 as FQNEAQ. The CDR3 covers 22 residues. V dropped 0 bases and J dropped 4; count of bases not matched to a gene: 19. CDR3 sequence reads: CASSLAPQQYRGRAIYNSPLHF. The CDR3 DNA follows: TGTGCCAGCAGCTTAGCCCCACAACAATACAGGGGGCGCGCTATTTATAATTCACCCCTCCACTTT.

CDR3 amino acids: CASSQEAGGPGYTF. In nucleotides, the CDR3 is TGCGCCAGCAGCCAAGAAGCGGGGGGGCCTGGCTACACCTTC. The V gene is TRBV4-1, the J gene TRBJ1-2, with D tentatively TRBD1 (6 bases). CDR3 length: 14 residues. The V gene's germline CDR1 is MGHRA and CDR2 YSYEKL. The ends were cut back, 0 bases at V and 7 bases at J, with 12 bases in the middle.

The gene calls are TRBV7-8 and TRBJ2-5, with a weak D call TRBD2 (7 bases). The CDR3 length is 13 residues. V was shortened by 3 bases and J by 4 bases, with 9 bases between the two germline ends. Germline lookup yields CDR1 SGHVS and CDR2 FQNEAQ. Here the CDR3 reads CASSFGGRETQYF. The CDR3 nucleotides are TGTGCCAGCAGCTTCGGGGGGCGAGAGACCCAGTACTTC.

The chain is built from TRBV30 and TRBJ1-5, with D possibly matching TRBD1 (6 bases). Germline V gene data show CDR1 as GTSNPN and CDR2 as SVGIG (reference sequence). CDR3 length equals 16 residues. Deletions cut 2 bases from V and 2 bases from J, with 16 bases between. This CDR3 reads CAWSRKLGAGNQPQHF. The CDR3 nucleotides are TGTGCCTGGAGTCGTAAGTTGGGGGCAGGCAATCAGCCCCAGCATTTT.

The V call is TRBV6-5, the J call TRBJ2-5; TRBD1 agrees at 8 bases. The closer fit of TRBJ2-7 to the DNA end suggests the J call may be wrong. CDR3 length: 14 residues. Germline V CDR1 and CDR2: MNHEY, SVGAGI. CDR3 residues: CASAADRGRNEQYF. The CDR3 DNA follows: TGTGCCAGCGCCGCCGACAGGGGTAGGAACGAGCAGTACTTC.

The count of this clone is one. This chain joins TRBV7-6 and TRBJ2-5, with 7 bases lining up with TRBD1. The V gene end was trimmed by 1 base and the J gene end by 2 bases; junction bases not matched to a gene: 7. The CDR3 consists of 16 residues. Germline V gives CDR1 SGHVS, CDR2 FNYEAQ. The CDR3 loop is CASSLVGQTIQETQYF. The CDR3 DNA follows: TGTGCCAGCAGCTTAGTGGGACAGACCATACAAGAGACCCAGTACTTC. The variable domain in full, with the rest retrieved from reference TRBV7-6 and TRBJ2-5, is GAGVSQSPRYKVTKRGQDVALRCDPISGHVSLYWYRQALGQGPEFLTYFNYEAQQDKSGLPNDRFSAERPEGSISTLTIQRTEQRDSAMYRCASSLVGQTIQETQYFGPGTRLLVL.

This chain uses TRBV30 with TRBJ2-6, with TRBD1 as a possible D gene (5 bases). The CDR3 extends over 15 amino acids. Germline CDR1 GTSNPN, CDR2 SVGIG (reference sequence). V lost 3 bases, J lost 2 bases, and 11 bases lay in between. CDR3 coding DNA: TGTGCCTGGAGGGGGCGGAATGCTGGGGCCAACGTCCTGACTTTC. Its translation is CAWRGRNAGANVLTF.

The chain links TRBV5-1 to TRBJ1-4; D gene unclear. V was cut by 0 bases and J by 2 bases, with 8 bases left in between. Per germline, CDR1 SGHRS and CDR2 YFSETQ. CDR3 length: 15 residues. In DNA, the CDR3 is TGCGCCAGCAGCTTGGGGAGTGCGACTAATGAAAAACTGTTTTTT. Translation: CASSLGSATNEKLFF.

This rearrangement joins TRBV5-1 to TRBJ2-7; no clear D gene. CDR1 and CDR2 from the germline V gene are SGHRS and YFSETQ. V was trimmed by 0 bases and J by 3 bases, leaving 7 bases between them. The CDR3 has 13 residues. The DNA for the CDR3 is TGCGCCAGCAGCTTGGGGCAGGTCTACGAGCAGTACTTC. The encoded protein is CASSLGQVYEQYF.

The CDR3 here is CASSVSGPGRETQYF. The CDR3 DNA sequence: TGTGCCAGCAGTGTATCGGGCCCCGGGAGAGAGACCCAGTACTTC. V and J are TRBV2 and TRBJ2-5, with D maybe TRBD2 (6 bases). Trimming left V 4 bases short and J 4 bases short, with 16 bases between. In germline, CDR1 is SNHLY, CDR2 FYNNEI. The CDR3 spans 15 residues. The full variable domain, completed using reference TRBV2 and TRBJ2-5, is EPEVTQTPSHQVTQMGQEVILRCVPISNHLYFYWYRQILGQKVEFLVSFYNNEISEKSEIFDDQFSVERPDGSNFTLKIRSTKLEDSAMYFCASSVSGPGRETQYFGPGTRLLVL.

This clone was observed once. The V call is TRBV7-2, the J call TRBJ2-7; D unresolved. There are 14 residues in the CDR3. CDR1 and CDR2 from the germline V gene are SGHTA and FQGNSA. V was shortened by 6 bases and J by 5 bases, with 17 bases between the two germline ends. In DNA form, the CDR3 reads TGTGCCAGCAGTTACATGTCAGGAAGGAACGAGCAGTACTTC. This encodes CASSYMSGRNEQYF.

Only a few counts were recorded for this clone. The CDR3 DNA sequence: TGCGCCAGCAGCTTGACACAGGGTCCCTACAATGAGCAGTTCTTC. It is translated as CASSLTQGPYNEQFF. The J gene is TRBJ2-1, the V gene TRBV5-1, with D tentatively TRBD1 (6 bases). The CDR3 has 15 amino acids. Trimming pared 1 base from V and 2 bases from J, leaving 10 bases between. Germline CDR1 reads SGHRS; CDR2 reads YFSETQ.

This rearrangement joins TRBV7-9 to TRBJ1-3; D gene unclear. This CDR3 spans 14 amino acids. The ends were cut back, 7 bases at V and 1 base at J, with 11 bases in the middle. Germline assignment: CDR1 SEHNR and CDR2 FQNEAQ (reference sequence). The CDR3 region is CASTNRGSGNTIYF. The CDR3 region has the DNA TGTGCCAGCACCAATCGCGGGTCTGGAAACACCATATATTTT.

V and J are TRBV5-4 and TRBJ2-6; 11 bases align to TRBD1. The CDR3 runs to 16 residues. From germline, CDR1 is SGHNT and CDR2 YYREEE (reference sequence). V was pared by 4 bases and J by 2 bases, with 2 bases of the junction left unmatched. The DNA of the CDR3 is TGTGCCAGCAGCAGGGGACAGGGGGCTGGGGCCAACGTCCTGACTTTC. Translated: CASSRGQGAGANVLTF.

The chain employs TRBV6-1 and TRBJ2-7, with D maybe TRBD2 (5 bases). In germline, CDR1 is MNHNS, CDR2 SASEGT. The ends were cut back, 7 bases at V and 2 bases at J, with 15 bases in the middle. The CDR3 totals 14 residues. The CDR3 here is CASMMREETYEQYF. As DNA, the CDR3 is TGTGCCAGCATGATGAGGGAAGAAACCTACGAGCAGTACTTC.

This clone was seen a handful of times. V and J are TRBV4-3 and TRBJ1-3; weak D call: TRBD1 (6 bases). The germline V gene has CDR1 LGHNA and CDR2 YSLEER. The CDR3 has 15 amino acids. The V end was cut by 2 bases, the J end by 4 bases, with 12 bases between. The CDR3 reads CASSQRGGSGNTIYF. In DNA form, the CDR3 reads TGCGCCAGCAGCCAAAGGGGGGGCTCGGGAAACACCATATATTTT.

The rearrangement links TRBV7-8 to TRBJ2-2; 7 positions agree with TRBD1. The V and J ends lost 4 bases and 0 bases, in that order; junction bases with no gene match: 8. This CDR3 contains 17 residues. Germline CDR1 and CDR2: SGHVS and FQNEAQ. CDR3 amino acids: CASSSRTGGPNTGELFF. The DNA of the CDR3 is TGTGCCAGCAGCTCTCGGACAGGAGGCCCGAACACCGGGGAGCTGTTTTTT.

The rearrangement joins TRBV18 to TRBJ1-4; no firm D call. Germline CDR1 is KGHSH and CDR2 is LQKENI. V shed 3 bases and J shed 3 bases, with 8 bases lying between them. The CDR3 loop spans 14 amino acids. The CDR3 region has the DNA TGTGCCAGCTCACCCGAACAATCTAATGAAAAACTGTTTTTT. It translates to CASSPEQSNEKLFF.

There are a few counts of this clone. The chain carries TRBV14 and TRBJ1-1; TRBD1 agrees at 8 bases. Germline loops: CDR1 SGHDN, CDR2 FVKESK. V gave up 4 bases and J gave up 2 bases; unmatched junction bases: 6. The CDR3 covers 15 residues. CDR3 DNA sequence: TGTGCCAGCAGCCCAACAGGGGGTATTAACACTGAAGCTTTCTTT. This gives the protein CASSPTGGINTEAFF.

J is TRBJ1-1 and V is TRBV2; D remains ambiguous. The V gene lost 4 bases and the J gene lost 4 bases, with 7 bases spanning the gap. The CDR3 loop spans 12 amino acids. Germline-derived CDR1 and CDR2 are SNHLY and FYNNEI. CDR3 in DNA: TGTGCCAGCAGTGTTCAGGTCACTGAAGCTTTCTTT. Residues: CASSVQVTEAFF.

The chain has TRBV25-1 and TRBJ2-1; D call uncertain. This CDR3 comprises 15 residues. Trimming shortened V by 0 bases and J by 0 bases, and 6 bases separated the two germline ends. Germline V CDR1 and CDR2: MGHDK, SYGVNS. As DNA, the CDR3 is TGTGCCAGCAGTGAATACCGCGGCTCCTACAATGAGCAGTTCTTC. Protein product: CASSEYRGSYNEQFF.

The chain recombines TRBV4-2 with TRBJ2-3, with 9 nucleotides matching TRBD2. The CDR3 has 14 amino acids. The trim removed 4 bases at V and 4 bases at J, leaving 3 bases unmatched. The germline CDR1 and CDR2 sequences are LGHNA and YNFKEQ. CDR3: CASSPRLAADTQYF. In nucleotides, the CDR3 is TGTGCCAGCAGCCCCAGACTAGCGGCAGATACGCAGTATTTT.

This clone occurred a few times. The chain has TRBV19 and TRBJ1-5, with 9 bases that match TRBD1. This CDR3 has 15 residues. The germline gives CDR1 LNHDA, CDR2 SQIVND (reference sequence). After removal of 8 bases from V and 6 bases from J, the junction contained 11 bases not matched to a gene. The CDR3 DNA is TGTGCCAGTGCCCCGGGACAGGGAGGCACTCAGCCCCAGCATTTT. Translated, it gives CASAPGQGGTQPQHF.

The table lists this clone with a few counts. The rearrangement uses TRBV19 and TRBJ2-2, with TRBD2 matching 15 bases. The CDR3 is made up of 16 amino acids. Germline V gives CDR1 LNHDA, CDR2 SQIVND (reference sequence). V dropped 4 bases and J dropped 4; count of bases not matched to a gene: 1. The CDR3 DNA reads TGTGCCAGTAGTAGGGGACTAGCGGGGGGCACCGGGGAGCTGTTTTTT. It specifies CASSRGLAGGTGELFF.

This chain uses TRBV19 with TRBJ2-5; 7 positions match TRBD2. The length of the CDR3 is 12 residues. Trimming cost V 4 bases and J 11 bases; bases outside gene matches: 7. Germline V gene lookup returns CDR1 LNHDA and CDR2 SQIVND (reference sequence). This CDR3 reads CASSTSGGEQYF. The CDR3 DNA reads TGTGCCAGTAGTACCTCGGGAGGAGAGCAGTACTTC.

This clone has just a few counts. V usage is TRBV30 and J usage is TRBJ1-1; no definite D call. Deletions cut 2 bases from V and 1 base from J, with 8 bases between. The germline CDR1 and CDR2 sequences are GTSNPN and SVGIG (reference sequence). The CDR3 has 13 residues. CDR3 residues: CAWSTSRNTEAFF. The DNA for the CDR3 is TGTGCCTGGAGTACTTCGAGGAACACTGAAGCTTTCTTT.